Shown below are 25 T cell receptor beta chains from a single sample sequenced in a study of blood T cell repertoires in COVID-19. Sequenced by immunoSEQ multiplex PCR; TCRdb stores in-frame clones only, minus some. The sample lists 140,000 to 150,000 clones, about 91% occurring once. The sequencing input was peripheral blood. Every receptor here comes from a woman in her 50s with acute or convalescent COVID-19.

This clone appeared once. The chain is built from TRBV10-2 and TRBJ1-5, with 7 bases that match TRBD1. The CDR3 is made up of 16 amino acids. The trim removed 0 bases at V and 0 bases at J, leaving 2 bases unmatched. Germline values: CDR1 WSHSY, CDR2 SAAADI. The CDR3 reads CASSESGQISNQPQHF. In nucleotides, the CDR3 is TGCGCCAGCAGTGAGTCGGGACAGATTAGCAATCAGCCCCAGCATTTT.

In its sample, this clone was seen once. The genes are TRBV18 and TRBJ1-1; D unclear. Per germline, CDR1 KGHSH and CDR2 LQKENI. The CDR3 runs 14 residues. Trimming cost V 2 bases and J 10 bases, with 17 bases left between them. CDR3 amino acids: CASSPVEGGRGAFF. The CDR3 region has the DNA TGTGCCAGCTCACCAGTTGAAGGCGGCCGGGGAGCTTTCTTT.

The chain couples TRBV11-2 to TRBJ2-3; D is perhaps TRBD2 (6 bases). Trimming pared 2 bases from V and 2 bases from J, leaving 11 bases between. Germline CDR1 SGHAT, CDR2 FQNNGV. The CDR3 sequence is 15 residues long. The CDR3 coding sequence is TGTGCCAGCAGCTTAATGGGGGGTTACACAGATACGCAGTATTTT. Translated: CASSLMGGYTDTQYF.

The V gene is TRBV13, the J gene TRBJ2-3; 9 nucleotides match TRBD2. The CDR3 covers 18 residues. Germline trimming cut 5 bases from V and 0 bases from J; bases unmatched to any gene: 12. Germline V gene data show CDR1 as PRHDT and CDR2 as FYEKMQ (reference sequence). CDR3 loop: CASSVAGRGGSSTDTQYF. In nucleotides, the CDR3 is TGTGCCAGCAGCGTAGCTGGGCGGGGGGGCTCTAGCACAGATACGCAGTATTTT.

The gene calls are TRBV5-1 and TRBJ1-2; 8 bases align to TRBD1. The CDR3 contains 15 residues. Germline V gene lookup returns CDR1 SGHRS and CDR2 YFSETQ. The trim removed 0 bases at V and 8 bases at J, leaving 9 bases unmatched. The CDR3 loop reads CASSLEGQAAHGYTF. The CDR3 bases are TGCGCCAGCAGCTTGGAGGGACAGGCGGCACACGGCTACACCTTC.

The CDR3 loop reads CASSLGLGSPYEQYF. The CDR3 DNA is TGTGCCAGCAGCTTAGGGTTGGGTAGCCCCTACGAGCAGTACTTC. The V and J genes are TRBV7-7 and TRBJ2-7; the D is unclear. V was shortened by 1 base and J by 2 bases, with 12 bases between the two germline ends. CDR3 length equals 15 residues. Germline CDR1 and CDR2: SSHAT and FNYEAQ (reference sequence).

J is TRBJ2-5 and V is TRBV5-4; maybe TRBD2 (5 bases). This CDR3 comprises 14 residues. Germline V CDR1 and CDR2: SGHNT, YYREEE (reference sequence). Trimming removed 2 bases at V and 1 base at J, with 9 bases between. CDR3 bases: TGTGCCAGCAGCTTCAGCGGAGCCCAAGAGACCCAGTACTTC. As protein: CASSFSGAQETQYF.

The genes are TRBV5-4 and TRBJ2-5; 7 bases match TRBD1. J was trimmed by 4 bases and V by 7 bases; bases with no gene match: 13. This CDR3 is 15 amino acids long. Germline values: CDR1 SGHNT, CDR2 YYREEE (reference sequence). The CDR3 nucleotides read TGTGCCAGCTCCAAAGGGGGCTTGGATTTAGAGACCCAGTACTTC. This translates into CASSKGGLDLETQYF.

The chain couples TRBV19 to TRBJ1-2, with D tentatively TRBD1 (6 bases). Germline CDR1 is LNHDA and CDR2 is SQIVND (reference sequence). The V end was cut by 4 bases, the J end by 4 bases, with 19 bases between. There are 16 residues in the CDR3. CDR3 loop: CASSTTGSNFFYGYTF. The CDR3 DNA sequence: TGTGCCAGTAGTACAACAGGGTCCAACTTTTTCTATGGCTACACCTTC.

As DNA, the CDR3 is TGTGCCACCCGGCGGGGGCAGGCGAACACCGGGGAGCTGTTTTTT. Residues: CATRRGQANTGELFF. The chain carries TRBV24-1 and TRBJ2-2; D possibly corresponds to TRBD2 (7 bases). The germline CDR1 and CDR2 sequences are KGHDR and SFDVKD. The CDR3 extends over 15 amino acids. V shed 9 bases and J shed 0 bases, with 13 bases lying between them.

This clone appeared a few times. This sequence joins TRBV6-1 and TRBJ2-3; 12 bases align to TRBD2. The CDR3 totals 15 residues. CDR1 MNHNS and CDR2 SASEGT come from the germline V gene. Germline trimming cut 2 bases from V and 4 bases from J; bases unmatched to any gene: 1. CDR3 DNA sequence: TGTGCCAGCAGTGAACTAGCGGGAGGGCCAGATACGCAGTATTTT. Translation: CASSELAGGPDTQYF.

V gene TRBV4-1 combines with J gene TRBJ1-3, with D perhaps matching TRBD1 (6 bases). CDR1 and CDR2 (germline): MGHRA, YSYEKL. V was trimmed by 5 bases and J by 0 bases, leaving 14 bases between them. This CDR3 has 16 amino acids. This CDR3 is CASSAPGTNSGNTIYF. The CDR3 DNA follows: TGCGCCAGCAGCGCTCCCGGGACAAACTCTGGAAACACCATATATTTT.

The gene calls are TRBV19 and TRBJ2-3; the D gene is possibly TRBD2 (6 bases). CDR3 length: 12 amino acids. V was shortened by 6 bases and J by 6 bases, with 10 bases between the two germline ends. From germline, CDR1 is LNHDA and CDR2 SQIVND (reference sequence). The CDR3 coding sequence is TGTGCCAGTAGCCTCCTAGCGGATACGCAGTATTTT. It specifies CASSLLADTQYF.

V usage is TRBV19 and J usage is TRBJ1-3; D call uncertain. Looked up from germline, CDR1 is LNHDA and CDR2 is SQIVND (reference sequence). CDR3 length: 13 residues. Trimming took 10 bases from V and 6 from J, leaving 16 bases between them. The CDR3 DNA sequence: TGTGCCATTGGCGGCCCAGCCGTAAACACCATATATTTT. This translates into CAIGGPAVNTIYF.

V gene TRBV5-5 combines with J gene TRBJ2-7; 7 bases align to TRBD1. Germline CDR1 and CDR2: SGHKS and YYEKEE (reference sequence). V lost 0 bases and J lost 1; bases outside the gene matches: 1. This CDR3 is 14 amino acids long. Here the CDR3 reads CASSLDRGSYEQYF. As DNA, the CDR3 is TGTGCCAGCAGCTTGGACAGGGGTTCCTACGAGCAGTACTTC.

The chain has TRBV5-5 and TRBJ2-3; no reliable D call. V lost 6 bases and J 4 bases, leaving 6 bases between the germline ends. The CDR3 is 11 amino acids. Germline CDR1 reads SGHKS; CDR2 reads YYEKEE (reference sequence). The CDR3 sequence: CASTNSDTQYF. For the CDR3, the DNA is TGTGCCAGCACCAACTCAGATACGCAGTATTTT.

This sequence joins TRBV18 and TRBJ1-2; the D is unclear. The germline V gene encodes CDR1 KGHSH and CDR2 LQKENI. The V end was cut by 4 bases, the J end by 0 bases, with 15 bases between. This CDR3 is 16 amino acids long. CDR3: CASSLLLGGTNYGYTF. CDR3 bases: TGTGCCAGCTCACTACTCCTCGGAGGGACTAACTATGGCTACACCTTC.

In DNA, the CDR3 is TGTGCCAGCAGTCCCCGAGGCGCCCCGCGGTATGGCTACACCTTC. Its protein product is CASSPRGAPRYGYTF. The chain uses TRBV6-6 and TRBJ1-2; D unclear. Trimming removed 5 bases from V and 5 bases from J, with 18 bases in between. The CDR3 spans 15 residues. Germline-derived CDR1 and CDR2 are MNHNY and SVGAGI (reference sequence).

The rearrangement links TRBV29-1 to TRBJ2-1; TRBD1 might be the D (5 bases). The CDR3 is made up of 12 amino acids. Germline V gene lookup returns CDR1 SQVTM and CDR2 ANQGSEA. Trimming took 5 bases from V and 8 from J, leaving 13 bases between them. CDR3 amino acids: CSVRAGWDEQFF. CDR3 coding DNA: TGCAGCGTTCGGGCAGGGTGGGATGAGCAGTTCTTC.

This clone has a handful of counts. The chain is built from TRBV28 and TRBJ1-2; TRBD1 matches at 7 bases. The CDR3 consists of 13 residues. Germline values: CDR1 MDHEN, CDR2 SYDVKM. Trimming at V came to 5 bases and at J to 7 bases, leaving 7 bases not matched to a gene. The DNA for the CDR3 is TGTGCCAGCAGTGCCACAGGGGTGGGTGGCTACACCTTC. It yields the protein CASSATGVGGYTF.

This chain connects TRBV27 to TRBJ2-7, with 9 nucleotides matching TRBD1. Trimming removed 6 bases from V and 13 bases from J; junction bases left unmatched: 7. The CDR3 runs 11 residues. Germline V CDR1 and CDR2: MNHEY, SMNVEV (reference sequence). CDR3 amino acids: CASSIRDRAYF. The DNA for the CDR3 is TGTGCCAGCAGCATCCGGGACAGGGCCTACTTC.

This chain links TRBV10-2 with TRBJ2-1; perhaps TRBD2 as D (6 bases). The CDR3 consists of 15 residues. Deletions cut 0 bases from V and 9 bases from J, with 15 bases between. The V gene's germline CDR1 is WSHSY and CDR2 SAAADI. CDR3 nucleotide sequence: TGCGCCAGCAGTGAGTCAGGCCGGCGGCGGGGTGAGCAGTTCTTC. It codes for CASSESGRRRGEQFF.

The chain carries TRBV30 and TRBJ2-2, with 9 nucleotides matching TRBD2. This CDR3 is 15 amino acids long. V was clipped by 2 bases and J by 6 bases; unmatched bases: 7. Per the germline V gene, CDR1 is GTSNPN and CDR2 is SVGIG (reference sequence). The CDR3 reads CAWSRLAGEAGELFF. For the CDR3, the DNA is TGTGCCTGGAGTAGATTAGCGGGAGAAGCCGGGGAGCTGTTTTTT.

This chain uses TRBV5-1 with TRBJ2-2; no definite D call. Trimming removed 0 bases from V and 8 bases from J, with 14 bases in between. This CDR3 contains 15 residues. Germline V CDR1 and CDR2: SGHRS, YFSETQ. CDR3 DNA sequence: TGCGCCAGCAGCTTGGCCAGTGTTAGCCAAGGGGAGCTGTTTTTT. This codes for CASSLASVSQGELFF.

This chain uses TRBV4-2 with TRBJ2-7; D not certain. V lost 1 base, J lost 2 bases, and 12 bases lay in between. This CDR3 comprises 15 residues. Looked up from germline, CDR1 is LGHNA and CDR2 is YNFKEQ. Here the CDR3 reads CASSQALRLPYEQYF. In nucleotides, the CDR3 is TGTGCCAGCAGCCAAGCCCTCCGACTTCCCTACGAGCAGTACTTC.